These T cell receptor beta chains were read from a single sample in a study of T cells after yellow fever vaccination. One entry per CDR3 protein, called by TCRdb with MiXCR from the 5' RACE reads. The data hold 29,000 or so distinct CDR3 sequences, with roughly 6% observed a single time. Sequencing was performed on PBMCs, either bulk or a sorted T-cell subset (CD4+, CD8+, memory, or dextramer-sorted; not recorded which), taken on the day of the yellow fever booster vaccination. The receptors here all came from a young man who received the YFV17D yellow fever vaccine. CDR3s include the opening cysteine and the closing phenylalanine or tryptophan. The D gene is left open where the match is weak. Part of the rows lack a size; the others show once, few, many or a class for expanded clones.

CDR3 DNA	CDR3 protein	clone size	V gene	CDR3 length	J gene	D gene
TGTGCCAGCAGCGGAAACACCGGGGAGCTGTTTTTT	CASSGNTGELFF	.	TRBV3-1	12	TRBJ2-2	.
TGTGCCAGCAGCTTGGAGAGGAAAACTGAAGCTTTCTTT	CASSLERKTEAFF	.	TRBV11-3	13	TRBJ1-1	.
TGTGCCACCAGCAGAGATATTGCGGGAGGGAGGGAGCAGTTCTTC	CATSRDIAGGREQFF	many	TRBV15	15	TRBJ2-1	TRBD2
TGCGCCAGCTCGGGGCAGAGAACCGGGGAGCTGTTTTTT	CASSGQRTGELFF	many	TRBV5-1	13	TRBJ2-2	.
TGCGCCAGCAGCTTAAGAGGCGGGTCGTCCTACAATGAGCAGTTCTTC	CASSLRGGSSYNEQFF	many	TRBV5-1	16	TRBJ2-1	.
TGTGCCAGCAGCTTAAATGGTGTCTCACAGGCAGTAGGGTACTTC	CASSLNGVSQAVGYF	few	TRBV11-2	15	TRBJ2-5	.
TGTGCCAGCAGCTTAGCGCGAAGCGGGAGCTTGACAGATACGCAGTATTTT	CASSLARSGSLTDTQYF	many	TRBV7-2	17	TRBJ2-3	TRBD2
TGTGCCAGCAGTATCCCCCCCGGGAGGCAGACCCAGTACTTC	CASSIPPGRQTQYF	many	TRBV28	14	TRBJ2-5	TRBD2
TGTGCCAGCAGTTACTCACTCTCTTACAATGAGCAGTTCTTC	CASSYSLSYNEQFF	many	TRBV6-2/TRBV6-3	14	TRBJ2-1	.
TGCGCCAGCAGCTTGGCTAGCGGCACAGATACGCAGTATTTT	CASSLASGTDTQYF	few	TRBV5-1	14	TRBJ2-3	.
TGCAGTGCCCCCCACGGGGAGCGGGAGCCAAACTCCTACGAGCAGTACTTC	CSAPHGEREPNSYEQYF	many	TRBV20-1	17	TRBJ2-7	TRBD2
TGTGCCAGCTCATCAGGGGAAGATACGCAGTATTTT	CASSSGEDTQYF	many	TRBV28	12	TRBJ2-3	.
TGTGCCAGCATGAGACAGGGGGCCTACAATGAGCAGTTCTTC	CASMRQGAYNEQFF	.	TRBV28	14	TRBJ2-1	TRBD1
TGTGCCAGCAGTACTCGTAATAGCGGGCTACAAGGTGAGCAGTTCTTC	CASSTRNSGLQGEQFF	many	TRBV6-5	16	TRBJ2-1	TRBD2
TGCAGTGCCCTCGAAAGACAGTCCTACGAGCAGTACTTC	CSALERQSYEQYF	few	TRBV20-1	13	TRBJ2-7	.
TGTGCCAGTAGAGTGGGAGCGCCCAACGTCCTGACTTTC	CASRVGAPNVLTF	few	TRBV19	13	TRBJ2-6	.
TGTGCCAGCAGTGAGGACAGGGGGATATACGAGCAGTACTTC	CASSEDRGIYEQYF	.	TRBV2	14	TRBJ2-7	TRBD1